A single sample is the source of the 8 T cell receptor beta chains below, sequenced in a study of cytomegalovirus exposure and HLA in healthy donors. The study ran its PCR with 60 Vbeta and 13 Jbeta primers. Sequenced by immunoSEQ multiplex PCR; TCRdb stores in-frame clones only, minus some. This table holds over 90,000 clones, around 74% found once. The sample was PBMCs. The receptors here all came from a woman in her 70s in good health and CMV-seropositive.

The chain employs TRBV5-1 and TRBJ2-1; the D gene is possibly TRBD2 (7 bases). CDR1 and CDR2 from the germline V gene are SGHRS and YFSETQ. V shed 0 bases and J shed 6 bases, with 19 bases lying between them. This CDR3 comprises 17 residues. In DNA form, the CDR3 reads TGCGCCAGCAGCTTGGCCGTGGGGGGGGCTCGGATCAATGAGCAGTTCTTC. It encodes CASSLAVGGARINEQFF. Combining the CDR3 with reference TRBV5-1 and TRBJ2-1 gives the whole variable domain KAGVTQTPRYLIKTRGQQVTLSCSPISGHRSVSWYQQTPGQGLQFLFEYFSETQRNKGNFPGRFSGRQFSNSRSEMNVSTLELGDSALYLCASSLAVGGARINEQFFGPGTRLTVL.

The chain is built from TRBV6-5 and TRBJ2-1; no clear D gene. Trimming removed 1 base from V and 3 bases from J, with 13 bases in between. Germline CDR1 reads MNHEY; CDR2 reads SVGAGI. This CDR3 contains 16 residues. This chain's CDR3 is CASSYYGDADYNEQFF. Here the CDR3 DNA reads TGTGCCAGCAGTTACTATGGCGATGCGGACTACAATGAGCAGTTCTTC.

CDR3 sequence: CASRGGWAETYEQYF. As DNA, the CDR3 is TGTGCCAGCAGGGGAGGGTGGGCAGAGACCTACGAGCAGTACTTC. The J gene is TRBJ2-7, the V gene TRBV6-1; 7 bases are a match to TRBD2. V shed 6 bases and J 2 bases; nucleotides not matched to a gene: 10. The CDR3 spans 15 residues. The germline gives CDR1 MNHNS, CDR2 SASEGT.

The chain links TRBV2 to TRBJ2-5; 12 bases are shared with TRBD1. The germline CDR1 and CDR2 sequences are SNHLY and FYNNEI. This CDR3 is 17 amino acids long. The CDR3 sequence: CASGSGQGAGVLGTQYF. CDR3 coding DNA: TGTGCAAGCGGTTCGGGACAGGGGGCAGGGGTCCTAGGGACCCAGTACTTC.

The chain couples TRBV5-4 to TRBJ2-7; D remains ambiguous. V gave up 1 base and J gave up 2 bases, with 13 bases separating them. This CDR3 contains 15 residues. The germline CDR1 and CDR2 sequences are SGHNT and YYREEE (reference sequence). CDR3 in amino acids: CASSLFGAYTYEQYF. CDR3 sequence (DNA): TGTGCCAGCAGCTTGTTTGGAGCCTACACCTACGAGCAGTACTTC.

V usage is TRBV14 and J usage is TRBJ2-5, with D tentatively TRBD2 (5 bases). The CDR3 is 13 residues long. CDR1 is SGHDN, CDR2 FVKESK, per germline. V was pared by 2 bases and J by 5 bases, with 9 bases between. CDR3 coding DNA: TGTGCCAGCAGCCAACTAGCCGGGGAGACCCAGTACTTC. Protein: CASSQLAGETQYF.

This clone was seen a handful of times. The V gene is TRBV5-5, the J gene TRBJ2-3; 9 positions agree with TRBD2. This CDR3 spans 19 amino acids. V trimming: 3 bases; J trimming: 3 bases; junction bases outside the gene matches: 17. Germline V gives CDR1 SGHKS, CDR2 YYEKEE (reference sequence). CDR3 nucleotide sequence: TGTGCCAGCAGCTACAGACCTCGCGGGGGGGCCGGTGGGACAGATACGCAGTATTTT. It translates to CASSYRPRGGAGGTDTQYF.

The V call is TRBV6-6, the J call TRBJ1-4; D is unclear. V dropped 0 bases and J dropped 4 bases, with 6 bases sitting between them. The CDR3 has 14 residues. Germline CDR1 is MNHNY and CDR2 is SVGAGI (reference sequence). CDR3 amino acids: CASSYSTVNEKLFF. CDR3 coding DNA: TGTGCCAGCAGTTACTCAACAGTTAATGAAAAACTGTTTTTT.